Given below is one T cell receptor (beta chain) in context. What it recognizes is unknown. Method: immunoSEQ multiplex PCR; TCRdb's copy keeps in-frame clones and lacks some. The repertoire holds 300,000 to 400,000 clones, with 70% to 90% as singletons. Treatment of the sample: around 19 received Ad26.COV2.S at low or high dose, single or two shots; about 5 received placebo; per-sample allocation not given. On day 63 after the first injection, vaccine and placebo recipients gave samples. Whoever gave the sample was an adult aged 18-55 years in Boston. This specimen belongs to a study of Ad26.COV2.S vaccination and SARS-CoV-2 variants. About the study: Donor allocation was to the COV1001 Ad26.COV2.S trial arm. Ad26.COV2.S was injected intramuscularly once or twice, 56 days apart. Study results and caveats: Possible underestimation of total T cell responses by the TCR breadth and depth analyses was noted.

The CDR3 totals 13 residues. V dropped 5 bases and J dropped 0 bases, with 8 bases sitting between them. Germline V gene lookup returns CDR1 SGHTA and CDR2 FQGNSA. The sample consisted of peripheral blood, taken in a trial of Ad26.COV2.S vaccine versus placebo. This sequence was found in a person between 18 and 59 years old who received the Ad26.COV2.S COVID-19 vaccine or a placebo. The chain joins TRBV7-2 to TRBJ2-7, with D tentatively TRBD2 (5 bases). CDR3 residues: CASSAAGSYEQYF. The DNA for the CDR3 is TGTGCCAGCAGCGCGGCGGGCTCCTACGAGCAGTACTTC.